A selection of T cell receptor beta chains follows, all from one sample in a study of cytomegalovirus exposure and HLA in healthy donors. Assay: immunoSEQ multiplex PCR; the TCRdb copy retains only in-frame clones and omits some. In the table there are 100,000 to 150,000 clones, about 74% of which are singletons. Material: PBMCs. The origin of the receptors is a man in his forties in good health and CMV-seropositive. The CDR3 runs from the conserved cysteine through the conserved F or W. The order of the fields is clone size, D gene, V gene, J gene, CDR3 protein, CDR3 DNA. A D gene is named only where the DNA matches it firmly. Expanded clones get a size class; other rows say once, few or many, or leave the size out.

.	TRBD1	TRBV28	TRBJ2-7	CASLSWDSPYEQYF	TGTGCCAGCCTTTCCTGGGACAGCCCCTACGAGCAGTACTTC
few	TRBD1	TRBV29-1	TRBJ1-5	CSVAGQLNQPQHF	TGCAGCGTGGCGGGACAGCTCAATCAGCCCCAGCATTTT
.	.	TRBV19	TRBJ2-1	CASSIDPGYPYNEQFF	TGTGCCAGTAGTATCGACCCCGGGTACCCCTACAATGAGCAGTTCTTC
few	.	TRBV5-1	TRBJ1-1	CASSSTGPGAEAFF	TGCGCCAGCAGCTCCACGGGGCCGGGGGCTGAAGCTTTCTTT
.	.	TRBV5-8	TRBJ2-3	CASTEGDRTSTDTQYF	TGTGCCAGCACTGAGGGTGACAGGACTAGCACAGATACGCAGTATTTT
.	.	TRBV28	TRBJ1-2	CASSSFIDRENYGYTF	TGTGCCAGCAGTTCCTTCATAGACAGAGAAAACTATGGCTACACCTTC
.	TRBD1	TRBV28	TRBJ1-5	CASSFPQGAGQPQHF	TGTGCCAGCAGTTTCCCGCAGGGGGCCGGTCAGCCCCAGCATTTT
.	.	TRBV7-9	TRBJ2-1	CASSLAGGPSYNEQFF	TGTGCCAGCAGCTTAGCGGGGGGGCCCTCCTACAATGAGCAGTTCTTC
few	.	TRBV20-1	TRBJ2-3	CSPHGGDTQYF	TGCAGTCCCCACGGGGGAGATACGCAGTATTTT
.	TRBD1	TRBV5-1	TRBJ1-2	CASSLVPGQGYGYTF	TGCGCCAGCAGCTTGGTTCCGGGACAGGGCTATGGCTACACCTTC
.	.	TRBV2	TRBJ1-3	CASRLLSGNTIYF	TGTGCCAGCAGGCTACTCTCTGGAAACACCATATATTTT
few	.	TRBV28	TRBJ1-5	CASSLGGNSNQPQHF	TGTGCCAGCAGTTTGGGAGGGAATAGCAATCAGCCCCAGCATTTT
.	TRBD1	TRBV6-1	TRBJ1-4	CASSLDRAPNEKLFF	TGTGCCAGCAGTCTCGACAGGGCCCCCAATGAAAAACTGTTTTTT
few	.	TRBV5-6	TRBJ2-7	CASSFGGALDYEQYF	TGTGCCAGCAGCTTCGGCGGGGCCTTAGACTACGAGCAGTACTTC
once	.	TRBV13	TRBJ2-2	CASSWTANTGELFF	TGTGCCAGCAGCTGGACAGCGAACACCGGGGAGCTGTTTTTT
few	.	TRBV7-8	TRBJ1-5	CASSSRRTARQPQHF	TGTGCCAGCAGCTCCCGGAGGACAGCGCGGCAGCCCCAGCATTTT
.	.	TRBV2	TRBJ2-7	CASSEPGGTYEQYF	TGTGCCAGCAGTGAACCCGGGGGTACCTACGAGCAGTACTTC
.	TRBD2	TRBV27	TRBJ2-1	CASSLAASGTVNNEQFF	TGTGCCAGCAGTTTAGCGGCTAGCGGGACCGTAAACAATGAGCAGTTCTTC
.	.	TRBV5-1	TRBJ2-3	CASSLAPDTQYF	TGCGCCAGCAGCCTAGCCCCAGATACGCAGTATTTT
.	.	TRBV30	TRBJ1-6	CAWSPAHGSPLHF	TGTGCCTGGAGCCCCGCCCACGGTTCACCCCTCCACTTT
few	.	TRBV15	TRBJ1-3	CATSRDLGGAGNTIYF	TGTGCCACCAGCAGAGATCTCGGGGGGGCTGGAAACACCATATATTTT
.	TRBD2	TRBV5-1	TRBJ2-7	CASSFVAGGNEQYF	TGCGCCAGCAGCTTCGTAGCGGGAGGAAACGAGCAGTACTTC
.	TRBD1	TRBV6-4	TRBJ2-1	CASSDSGTVSEQFF	TGTGCCAGCAGTGACTCGGGGACAGTAAGTGAGCAGTTCTTC
.	TRBD2	TRBV2	TRBJ2-7	CASSTHKREGPQREQYF	TGTGCCAGCAGTACTCATAAGCGGGAGGGCCCACAGCGCGAGCAGTACTTC
.	.	TRBV27	TRBJ2-7	CASRGQTSYEQYF	TGTGCCAGCAGGGGGCAGACCTCCTACGAGCAGTACTTC